This T cell receptor (beta chain) was sequenced in a study of radiotherapy plus CTLA-4 blockade in lung cancer. Study overall: Disease control was achieved by 31% of patients, and objective responses by about 19%.

Germline values: CDR1 SGHAT, CDR2 FQNNGV. The ends lost 5 bases at V and 3 bases at J; junction bases unmatched: 6. This CDR3 comprises 15 residues. Overall study findings and caveats: The best prediction of response reportedly came from early blood T cell clone dynamics, with interferon-beta. TCR clones of tumor origin grew in blood after radiotherapy plus ipilimumab.

Profiled with immunoSEQ multiplex PCR; TCRdb holds only in-frame clones, not every one. The table shows about 94,000 clones, with roughly 80% occurring only once. A remark on this clone: Antigen specificity is unknown.

Focal radiation plus CTLA-4 blockade with ipilimumab was given to patients with chemo-refractory metastatic non-small-cell lung cancer. The sample consisted of peripheral blood, taken from a patient treated with radiotherapy plus ipilimumab. This TCR was sampled from a human donor with non-small cell lung cancer that progressed on radiotherapy plus ipilimumab. The chain joins TRBV11-2 to TRBJ2-7; TRBD2 matches 11 bases. CDR3 nucleotide sequence: TGTGCCAGCAGCCATGTAGCGGGAGGGATCTACGAGCAGTACGTC. This sequence encodes CASSHVAGGIYEQYV.